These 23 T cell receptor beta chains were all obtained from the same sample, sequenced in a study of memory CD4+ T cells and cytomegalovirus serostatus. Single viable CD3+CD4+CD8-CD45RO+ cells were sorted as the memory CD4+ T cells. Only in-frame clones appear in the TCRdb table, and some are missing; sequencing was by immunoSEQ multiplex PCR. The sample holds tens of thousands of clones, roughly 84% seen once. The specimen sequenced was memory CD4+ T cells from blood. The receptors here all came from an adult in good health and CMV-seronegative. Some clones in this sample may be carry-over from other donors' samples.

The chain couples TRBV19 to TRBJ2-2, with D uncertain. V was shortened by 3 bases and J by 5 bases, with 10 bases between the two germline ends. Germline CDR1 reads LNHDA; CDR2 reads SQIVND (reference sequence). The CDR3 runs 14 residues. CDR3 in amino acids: CASSIIGATGELFF. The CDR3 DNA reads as TGTGCCAGTAGTATTATTGGCGCGACCGGGGAGCTGTTTTTT.

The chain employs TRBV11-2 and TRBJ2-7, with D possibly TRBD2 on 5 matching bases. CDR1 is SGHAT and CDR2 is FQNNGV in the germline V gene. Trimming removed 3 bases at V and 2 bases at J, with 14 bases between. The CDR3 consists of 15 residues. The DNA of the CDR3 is TGTGCCAGCAGCTTCCTTAGCGCCTTTACCTACGAGCAGTACTTC. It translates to CASSFLSAFTYEQYF.

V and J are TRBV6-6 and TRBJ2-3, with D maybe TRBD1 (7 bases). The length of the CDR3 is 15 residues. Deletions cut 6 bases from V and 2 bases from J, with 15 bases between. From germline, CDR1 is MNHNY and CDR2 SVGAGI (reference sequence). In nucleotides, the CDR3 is TGTGCCAGCAGAAAGGGGGCGGGAAACACAGATACGCAGTATTTT. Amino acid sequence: CASRKGAGNTDTQYF.

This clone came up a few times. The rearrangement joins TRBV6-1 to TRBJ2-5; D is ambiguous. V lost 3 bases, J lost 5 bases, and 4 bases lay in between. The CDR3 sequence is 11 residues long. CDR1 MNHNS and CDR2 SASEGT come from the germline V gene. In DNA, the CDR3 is TGTGCCAGCAGTGAGCGGGAGACCCAGTACTTC. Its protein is CASSERETQYF.

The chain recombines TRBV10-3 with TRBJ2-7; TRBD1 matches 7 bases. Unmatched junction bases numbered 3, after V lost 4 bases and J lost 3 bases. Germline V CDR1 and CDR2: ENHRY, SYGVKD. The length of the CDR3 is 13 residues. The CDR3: CAISGGTDYEQYF. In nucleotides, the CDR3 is TGTGCCATCAGTGGAGGGACAGACTACGAGCAGTACTTC.

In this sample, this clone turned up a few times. CDR3 nucleotide sequence: TGTGCCAGCAGTCCTCAGAGGGGCGGGGAGCTGTTTTTT. Protein: CASSPQRGGELFF. The V gene is TRBV27, the J gene TRBJ2-2; the D gene could be TRBD1 or TRBD2 (5 bases each). Trimming removed 5 bases from V and 7 bases from J, with 11 bases in between. Looked up from germline, CDR1 is MNHEY and CDR2 is SMNVEV (reference sequence). The CDR3 totals 13 residues.

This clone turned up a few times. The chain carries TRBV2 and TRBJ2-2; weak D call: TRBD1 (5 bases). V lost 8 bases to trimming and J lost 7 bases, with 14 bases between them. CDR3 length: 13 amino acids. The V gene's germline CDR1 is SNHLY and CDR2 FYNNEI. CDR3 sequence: CASDQGFGGELFF. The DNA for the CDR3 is TGTGCCAGCGACCAGGGATTCGGCGGGGAGCTGTTTTTT.

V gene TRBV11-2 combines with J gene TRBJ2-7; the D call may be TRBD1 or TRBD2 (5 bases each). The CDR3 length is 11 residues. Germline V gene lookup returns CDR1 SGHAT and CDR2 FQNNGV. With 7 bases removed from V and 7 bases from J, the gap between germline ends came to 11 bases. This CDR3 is CASTPGLEQYF. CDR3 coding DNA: TGTGCCAGCACGCCGGGGCTTGAGCAGTACTTC.

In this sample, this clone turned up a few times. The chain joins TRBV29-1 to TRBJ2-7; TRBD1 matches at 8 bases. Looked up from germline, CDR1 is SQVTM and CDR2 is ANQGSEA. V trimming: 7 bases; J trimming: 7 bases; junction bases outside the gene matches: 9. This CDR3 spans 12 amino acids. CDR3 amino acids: CSARQGAREQYF. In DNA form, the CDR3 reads TGCAGCGCCCGGCAGGGGGCGAGGGAGCAGTACTTC.

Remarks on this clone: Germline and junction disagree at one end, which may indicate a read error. CDR3 bases: TGTGCTAGCAGCCGAGACCGGACTAGCGGCTACAATGAGCAGTTCTTC. Its translation is CASSRDRTSGYNEQFF. This chain links TRBV7-7 with TRBJ2-1; 10 bases are shared with TRBD2. This CDR3 spans 16 amino acids. Germline values: CDR1 SSHAT, CDR2 FNYEAQ (reference sequence). Filled out from reference TRBV7-7 and TRBJ2-1, the complete variable domain reads GAGVSQSPRYKVTKRGQDVTLRCDPISSHATLYWYQQALGQGPEFLTYFNYEAQPDKSGLPSDRFSAERPEGSISTLTIQRTEQRDSAMYRCASSRDRTSGYNEQFFGPGTRLTVL.

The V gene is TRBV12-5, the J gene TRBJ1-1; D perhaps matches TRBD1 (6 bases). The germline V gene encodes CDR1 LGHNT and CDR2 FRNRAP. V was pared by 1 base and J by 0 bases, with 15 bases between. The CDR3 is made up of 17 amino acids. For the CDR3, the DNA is TGTGCTAGTGGTTTGGCCCGGACAGAAACAATGAACACTGAAGCTTTCTTT. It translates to CASGLARTETMNTEAFF. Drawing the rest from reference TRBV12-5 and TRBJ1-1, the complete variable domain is DARVTQTPRHKVTEMGQEVTMRCQPILGHNTVFWYRQTMMQGLELLAYFRNRAPLDDSGMPKDRFSAEMPDATLATLKIQPSEPRDSAVYFCASGLARTETMNTEAFFGQGTRLTVV.

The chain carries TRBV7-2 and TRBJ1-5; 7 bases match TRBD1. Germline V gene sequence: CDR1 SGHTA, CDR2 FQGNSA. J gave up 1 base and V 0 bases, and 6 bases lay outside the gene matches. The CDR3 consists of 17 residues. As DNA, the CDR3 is TGTGCCAGCAGCTTAGCACCCTCGACAGGGAGCAATCAGCCCCAGCATTTT. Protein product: CASSLAPSTGSNQPQHF.

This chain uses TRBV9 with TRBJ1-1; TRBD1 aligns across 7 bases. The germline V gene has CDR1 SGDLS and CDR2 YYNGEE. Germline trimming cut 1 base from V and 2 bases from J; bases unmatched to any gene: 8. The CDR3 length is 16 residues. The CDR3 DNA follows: TGTGCCAGCAGCGTAATGGCCGGACAGGAAAACACTGAAGCTTTCTTT. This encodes CASSVMAGQENTEAFF. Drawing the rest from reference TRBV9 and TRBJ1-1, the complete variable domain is DSGVTQTPKHLITATGQRVTLRCSPRSGDLSVYWYQQSLDQGLQFLIQYYNGEERAKGNILERFSAQQFPDLHSELNLSSLELGDSALYFCASSVMAGQENTEAFFGQGTRLTVV.

The CDR3 DNA sequence: TGCGCCAGCAGCTTCGGACTAGCGGGCTACGAGCAGTACTTC. Protein: CASSFGLAGYEQYF. The chain carries TRBV5-1 and TRBJ2-7; the match to TRBD2 covers 11 bases. CDR3 size: 14 residues. Trimming cost V 2 bases and J 3 bases; bases outside gene matches: 1. In germline, CDR1 is SGHRS, CDR2 YFSETQ.

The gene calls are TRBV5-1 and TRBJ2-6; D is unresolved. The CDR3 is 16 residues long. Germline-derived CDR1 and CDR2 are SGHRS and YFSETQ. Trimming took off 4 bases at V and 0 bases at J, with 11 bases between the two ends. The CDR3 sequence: CASSMNAISGANVLTF. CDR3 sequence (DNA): TGCGCCAGCAGCATGAATGCCATCTCTGGGGCCAACGTCCTGACTTTC.

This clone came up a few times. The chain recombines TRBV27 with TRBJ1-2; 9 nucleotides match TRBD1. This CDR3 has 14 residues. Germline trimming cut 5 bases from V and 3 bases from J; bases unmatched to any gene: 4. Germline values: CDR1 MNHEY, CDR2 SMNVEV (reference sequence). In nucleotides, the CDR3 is TGTGCCAGCAGTCCGGACAGGGGTTACTATGGCTACACCTTC. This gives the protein CASSPDRGYYGYTF.

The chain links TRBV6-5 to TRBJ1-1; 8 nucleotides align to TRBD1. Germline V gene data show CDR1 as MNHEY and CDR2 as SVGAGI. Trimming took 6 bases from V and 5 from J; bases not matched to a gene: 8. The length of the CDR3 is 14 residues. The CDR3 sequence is CASRIDRGQTEAFF. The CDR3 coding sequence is TGTGCCAGCAGAATCGACAGGGGTCAAACTGAAGCTTTCTTT.

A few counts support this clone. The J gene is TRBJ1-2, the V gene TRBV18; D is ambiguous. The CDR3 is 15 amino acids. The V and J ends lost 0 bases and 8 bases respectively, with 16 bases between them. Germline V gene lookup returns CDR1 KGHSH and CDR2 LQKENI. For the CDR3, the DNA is TGTGCCAGCTCACCACCAGCTGGTTCTATAGGGGGCTACACCTTC. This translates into CASSPPAGSIGGYTF. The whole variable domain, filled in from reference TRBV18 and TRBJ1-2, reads NAGVMQNPRHLVRRRGQEARLRCSPMKGHSHVYWYRQLPEEGLKFMVYLQKENIIDESGMPKERFSAEFPKEGPSILRIQQVVRGDSAAYFCASSPPAGSIGGYTFGSGTRLTVV.

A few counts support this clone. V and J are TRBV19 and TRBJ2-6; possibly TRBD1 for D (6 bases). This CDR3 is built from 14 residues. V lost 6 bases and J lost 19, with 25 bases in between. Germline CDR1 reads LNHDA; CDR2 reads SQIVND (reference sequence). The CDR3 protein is CASSQGTDTGLVTF. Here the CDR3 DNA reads TGTGCCAGTAGCCAGGGGACCGATACCGGCCTGGTAACTTTC.

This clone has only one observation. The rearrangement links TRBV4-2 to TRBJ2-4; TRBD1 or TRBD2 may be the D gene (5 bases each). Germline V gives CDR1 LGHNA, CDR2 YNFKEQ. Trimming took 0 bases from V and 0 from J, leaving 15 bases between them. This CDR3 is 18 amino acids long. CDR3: CASSQEGTATLAKNIQYF. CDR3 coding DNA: TGTGCCAGCAGCCAAGAAGGGACGGCCACACTAGCCAAAAACATTCAGTACTTC.

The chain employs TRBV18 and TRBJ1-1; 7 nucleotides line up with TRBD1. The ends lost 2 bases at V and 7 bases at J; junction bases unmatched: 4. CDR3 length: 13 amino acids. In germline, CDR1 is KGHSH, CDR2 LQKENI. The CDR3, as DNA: TGTGCCAGCTCACCAAACCGGGACAGTGAAGCTTTCTTT. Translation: CASSPNRDSEAFF.

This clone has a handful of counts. The CDR3 nucleotides read TGTGCCAGCTCCAGTTGGGTCGGGTACCAAGAGACCCAGTACTTC. Amino acid sequence: CASSSWVGYQETQYF. This chain links TRBV28 with TRBJ2-5; D gene uncertain. Germline V gene data show CDR1 as MDHEN and CDR2 as SYDVKM. Trimming shortened V by 8 bases and J by 0 bases, and 16 bases separated the two germline ends. The CDR3 spans 15 residues.

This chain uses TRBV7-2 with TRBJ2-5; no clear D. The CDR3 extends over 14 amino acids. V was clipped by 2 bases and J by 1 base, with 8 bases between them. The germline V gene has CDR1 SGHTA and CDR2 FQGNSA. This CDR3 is CASSLSSSQETQYF. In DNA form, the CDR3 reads TGTGCCAGCAGCTTATCCAGTAGCCAAGAGACCCAGTACTTC.